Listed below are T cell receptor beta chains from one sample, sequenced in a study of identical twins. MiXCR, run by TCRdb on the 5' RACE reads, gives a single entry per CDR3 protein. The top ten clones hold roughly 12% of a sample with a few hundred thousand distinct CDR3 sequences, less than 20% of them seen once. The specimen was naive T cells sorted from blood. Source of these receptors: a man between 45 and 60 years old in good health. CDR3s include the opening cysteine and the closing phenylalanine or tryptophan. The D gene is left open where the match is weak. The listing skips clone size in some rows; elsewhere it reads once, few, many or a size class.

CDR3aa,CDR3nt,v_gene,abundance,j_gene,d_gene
CASSFRRTTGRTSYNEQFF,TGTGCCAGCAGTTTTCGCCGGACAACTGGCCGAACTTCCTACAATGAGCAGTTCTTC,TRBV12-3/TRBV12-4,-,TRBJ2-1,-
CASSFRRERVSNEQFF,TGTGCCAGCAGCTTTCGGCGGGAGAGGGTTTCGAATGAGCAGTTCTTC,TRBV7-2,many,TRBJ2-1,TRBD2
CASSRRQGPHSYEQYF,TGCGCCAGCAGCCGTCGCCAGGGCCCCCACTCCTACGAGCAGTACTTC,TRBV5-1,many,TRBJ2-7,-
CSARAADNLGEQFF,TGCAGTGCTAGGGCAGCAGACAATCTGGGTGAGCAGTTCTTC,TRBV20-1,-,TRBJ2-1,-
CASSQGGGWTDTQYF,TGCGCCAGCAGCCAAGGCGGGGGATGGACAGATACGCAGTATTTT,TRBV4-1,once,TRBJ2-3,TRBD2
CASNEGLLAKNIQYF,TGTGCCAGCAACGAGGGACTTCTAGCCAAAAACATTCAGTACTTC,TRBV6-1,few,TRBJ2-4,-
CASSLATGLARNEQFF,TGTGCCAGCAGCTTAGCGACGGGACTAGCGCGGAATGAGCAGTTCTTC,TRBV7-6,many,TRBJ2-1,TRBD2
CASSLYRGGRETQYF,TGTGCCAGCAGCTTATATCGGGGGGGCCGGGAGACCCAGTACTTC,TRBV7-2,-,TRBJ2-5,TRBD2
CASSQGLEAFF,TGTGCCAGCAGCCAAGGATTGGAAGCTTTCTTT,TRBV4-2,many,TRBJ1-1,-
CASSVDPDYEQYF,TGTGCCAGCAGCGTAGATCCTGACTACGAGCAGTACTTC,TRBV9,few,TRBJ2-7,-
CASSLWGDRTGELFF,TGTGCCAGCAGCTTATGGGGGGATAGAACCGGGGAGCTGTTTTTT,TRBV5-5,-,TRBJ2-2,-
CASSRGGNSYEQYF,TGTGCCAGCAGCCGTGGAGGGAACTCCTACGAGCAGTACTTC,TRBV3-1,-,TRBJ2-7,-
CASSYSYGAGGETQYF,TGTGCCAGCAGTTACTCGTATGGTGCAGGCGGAGAGACCCAGTACTTC,TRBV6-5,-,TRBJ2-5,-
CASSATRGGGSTEAFF,TGTGCCAGCAGCGCAACTCGAGGGGGAGGGAGCACTGAAGCTTTCTTT,TRBV21-1,few,TRBJ1-1,-
CAISDRGLAGAPQFF,TGTGCCATCAGTGACCGGGGACTAGCGGGAGCTCCGCAGTTCTTC,TRBV10-3,-,TRBJ2-1,TRBD2
CASRALGLADSYNEQFF,TGTGCCAGCAGGGCGCTGGGACTAGCGGACTCCTACAATGAGCAGTTCTTC,TRBV6-2/TRBV6-3,-,TRBJ2-1,TRBD2
CAISDSTSVYEQYF,TGTGCCATCAGTGATTCCACTAGCGTATACGAGCAGTACTTC,TRBV10-3,many,TRBJ2-7,TRBD2
CASSPNRYEQYF,TGTGCCAGCAGCCCCAACAGGTACGAGCAGTACTTC,TRBV14,many,TRBJ2-7,-
CASSPGSFGYTF,TGTGCCAGCAGCCCGGGGAGTTTCGGCTACACCTTC,TRBV7-8,-,TRBJ1-2,-
CSATPGTYSYEQYF,TGCAGTGCTACCCCGGGGACTTACTCCTACGAGCAGTACTTC,TRBV20-1,-,TRBJ2-7,-
CSARSRGSYEQYF,TGCAGTGCTAGGAGTAGGGGCTCCTACGAGCAGTACTTC,TRBV20-1,few,TRBJ2-7,-
CASSQDLGALTKNIQYF,TGCGCCAGCAGCCAAGATCTTGGGGCTTTAACCAAAAACATTCAGTACTTC,TRBV4-3,few,TRBJ2-4,-
CSARDRGGQLYNEQFF,TGCAGTGCTAGAGATCGGGGAGGACAGTTGTACAATGAGCAGTTCTTC,TRBV20-1,many,TRBJ2-1,-
CASSLRGQGEEQYF,TGTGCCAGCAGCTTAAGAGGTCAGGGTGAAGAGCAGTACTTC,TRBV7-9,few,TRBJ2-7,-
CASSQERGNSNQPQHF,TGCGCCAGCAGCCAGGAAAGGGGTAATAGCAATCAGCCCCAGCATTTT,TRBV4-3,-,TRBJ1-5,-
CASSFTTGGTTDTQYF,TGTGCCAGCAGCTTTACTACGGGAGGAACAACAGATACGCAGTATTTT,TRBV7-6,many,TRBJ2-3,TRBD2
CASSGAAATNEKLFF,TGTGCCAGCAGCGGAGCAGCTGCAACTAATGAAAAACTGTTTTTT,TRBV5-6,few,TRBJ1-4,-
CSARSPLGFPEKLFF,TGCAGTGCTAGATCACCGTTGGGGTTTCCTGAAAAACTGTTTTTT,TRBV20-1,few,TRBJ1-4,-
CASSYDPGKGSYEQYF,TGTGCCAGCAGTTATGACCCGGGAAAGGGGTCCTACGAGCAGTACTTC,TRBV6-2/TRBV6-3,many,TRBJ2-7,-
CASSLYRDRNTEAFF,TGTGCCAGCAGTTTATACCGGGACCGGAACACTGAAGCTTTCTTT,TRBV28,-,TRBJ1-1,-
CASSQDRFYGYTF,TGTGCCAGCAGCCAAGACAGGTTCTATGGCTACACCTTC,TRBV12-3/TRBV12-4,few,TRBJ1-2,-
CATSSYATTDTQYF,TGTGCCACCAGCAGCTACGCTACCACAGATACGCAGTATTTT,TRBV15,-,TRBJ2-3,-
CASSQGLLVTYEQYF,TGTGCCAGCAGCCAGGGACTTCTAGTAACCTACGAGCAGTACTTC,TRBV4-2,-,TRBJ2-7,-
CASSYGGRYEQYF,TGTGCCAGCAGTTACGGGGGCCGCTACGAGCAGTACTTC,TRBV6-2/TRBV6-3,-,TRBJ2-7,-
CASSLAPITDRNNEQFF,TGTGCCAGCAGCTTAGCGCCAATCACCGACAGAAACAATGAGCAGTTCTTC,TRBV7-9,-,TRBJ2-1,-
CSATPTRFSYEQYF,TGCAGTGCTACACCGACTAGATTCTCCTACGAGCAGTACTTC,TRBV20-1,few,TRBJ2-7,-
CAISEKWGAIATNEKLFF,TGTGCCATCAGTGAAAAATGGGGGGCGATTGCAACTAATGAAAAACTGTTTTTT,TRBV10-3,many,TRBJ1-4,-
CASSLGQAGTDTQYF,TGTGCCAGCAGCCTCGGACAGGCGGGGACAGATACGCAGTATTTT,TRBV7-9,-,TRBJ2-3,-
CASSQVDSAQETQYF,TGTGCCAGCAGCCAGGTGGACTCAGCTCAAGAGACCCAGTACTTC,TRBV4-2,-,TRBJ2-5,-